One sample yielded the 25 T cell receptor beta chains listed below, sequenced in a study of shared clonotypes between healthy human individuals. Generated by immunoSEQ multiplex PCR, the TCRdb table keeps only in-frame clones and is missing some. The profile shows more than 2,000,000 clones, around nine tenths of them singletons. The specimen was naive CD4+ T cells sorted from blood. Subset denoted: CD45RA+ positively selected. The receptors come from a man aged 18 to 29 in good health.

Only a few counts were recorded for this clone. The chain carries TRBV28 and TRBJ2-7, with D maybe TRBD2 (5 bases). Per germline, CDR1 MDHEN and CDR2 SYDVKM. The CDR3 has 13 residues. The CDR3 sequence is CVTKRALRGEQYF. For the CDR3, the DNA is TGTGTTACTAAGAGGGCCCTCCGAGGCGAGCAGTACTTC.

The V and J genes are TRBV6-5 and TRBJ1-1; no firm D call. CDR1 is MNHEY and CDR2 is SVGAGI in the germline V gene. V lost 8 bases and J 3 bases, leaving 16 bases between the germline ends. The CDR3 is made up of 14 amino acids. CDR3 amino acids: CASFGRQLYTEAFF. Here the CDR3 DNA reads TGTGCCAGCTTCGGGCGGCAGCTTTACACTGAAGCTTTCTTT.

CDR3 protein: CASSIPQGWTEAFF. DNA for the CDR3: TGTGCCAGTAGTATCCCACAGGGGTGGACTGAAGCTTTCTTT. The V and J genes are TRBV19 and TRBJ1-1, with 7 bases fitting TRBD1. This CDR3 region has 14 residues. Unmatched junction bases numbered 6, after V lost 3 bases and J lost 5 bases. Germline values: CDR1 LNHDA, CDR2 SQIVND (reference sequence). The whole variable domain, filled in from reference TRBV19 and TRBJ1-1, reads DGGITQSPKYLFRKEGQNVTLSCEQNLNHDAMYWYRQDPGQGLRLIYYSQIVNDFQKGDIAEGYSVSREKKESFPLTVTSAQKNPTAFYLCASSIPQGWTEAFFGQGTRLTVV.

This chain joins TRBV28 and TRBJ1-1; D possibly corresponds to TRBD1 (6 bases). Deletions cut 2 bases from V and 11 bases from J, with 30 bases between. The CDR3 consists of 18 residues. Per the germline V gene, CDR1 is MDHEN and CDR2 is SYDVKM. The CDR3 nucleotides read TGTGCCAGCAGTTTACGCAGGGGAAAAACCCTAACCGAGCTTCTCGCTTTCTTT. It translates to CASSLRRGKTLTELLAFF.

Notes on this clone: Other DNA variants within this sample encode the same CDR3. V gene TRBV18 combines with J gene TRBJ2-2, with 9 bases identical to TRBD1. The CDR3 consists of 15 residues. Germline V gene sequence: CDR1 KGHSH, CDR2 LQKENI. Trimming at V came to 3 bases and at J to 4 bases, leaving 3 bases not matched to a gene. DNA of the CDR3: TGTGCCAGCTCACCGGGACAGGGAGGCACCGGGGAGCTGTTTTTT. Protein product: CASSPGQGGTGELFF.

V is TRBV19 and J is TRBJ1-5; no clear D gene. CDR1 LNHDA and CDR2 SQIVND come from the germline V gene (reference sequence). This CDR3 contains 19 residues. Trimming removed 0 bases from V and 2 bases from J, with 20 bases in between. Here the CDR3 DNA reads TGTGCCAGTAGTATAGATCGCGGGGTCCAGAAGCAGGGCAATCAGCCCCAGCATTTT. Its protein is CASSIDRGVQKQGNQPQHF.

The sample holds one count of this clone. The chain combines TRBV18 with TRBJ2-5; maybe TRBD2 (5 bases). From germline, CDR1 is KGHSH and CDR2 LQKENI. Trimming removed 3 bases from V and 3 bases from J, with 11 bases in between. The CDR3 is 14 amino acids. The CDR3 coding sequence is TGTGCCAGCTCACCTTGGACGGAGGAAGAGACCCAGTACTTC. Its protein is CASSPWTEEETQYF.

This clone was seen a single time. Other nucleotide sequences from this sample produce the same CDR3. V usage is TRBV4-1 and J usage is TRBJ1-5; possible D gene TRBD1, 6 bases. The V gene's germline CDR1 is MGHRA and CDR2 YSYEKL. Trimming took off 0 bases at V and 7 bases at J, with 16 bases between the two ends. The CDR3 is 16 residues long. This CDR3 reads CASSQEGGQGNQPQHF. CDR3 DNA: TGCGCCAGCAGCCAAGAGGGGGGCCAGGGTAACCAGCCCCAGCATTTT.

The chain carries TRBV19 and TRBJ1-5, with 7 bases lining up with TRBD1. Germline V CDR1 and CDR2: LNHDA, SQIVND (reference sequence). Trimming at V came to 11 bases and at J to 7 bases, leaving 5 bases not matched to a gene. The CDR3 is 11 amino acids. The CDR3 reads CAGGQRQPQHF. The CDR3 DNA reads TGTGCCGGGGGACAGCGACAGCCCCAGCATTTT. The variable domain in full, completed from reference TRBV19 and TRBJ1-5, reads DGGITQSPKYLFRKEGQNVTLSCEQNLNHDAMYWYRQDPGQGLRLIYYSQIVNDFQKGDIAEGYSVSREKKESFPLTVTSAQKNPTAFYLCAGGQRQPQHFGDGTRLSIL.

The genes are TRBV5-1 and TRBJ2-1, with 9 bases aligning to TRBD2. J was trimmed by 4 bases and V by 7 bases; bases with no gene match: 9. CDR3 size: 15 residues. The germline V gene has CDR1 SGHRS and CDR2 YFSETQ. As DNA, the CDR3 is TGCGCCAGCTCAGCGGGAGGCCAGGGATACAATGAGCAGTTCTTC. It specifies CASSAGGQGYNEQFF.

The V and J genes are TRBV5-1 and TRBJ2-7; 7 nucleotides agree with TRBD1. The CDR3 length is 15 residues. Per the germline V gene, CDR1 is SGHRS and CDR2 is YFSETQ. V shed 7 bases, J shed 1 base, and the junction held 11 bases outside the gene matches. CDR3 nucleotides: TGCGCCAGCGCCCCGACAGGGACCCCTTCCTACGAGCAGTACTTC. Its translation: CASAPTGTPSYEQYF.

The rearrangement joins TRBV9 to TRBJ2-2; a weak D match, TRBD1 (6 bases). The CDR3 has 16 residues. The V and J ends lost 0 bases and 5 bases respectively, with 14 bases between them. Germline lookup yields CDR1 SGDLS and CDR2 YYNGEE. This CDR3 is CASSVDVQGRTGELFF. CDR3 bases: TGTGCCAGCAGCGTAGATGTCCAGGGGCGGACCGGGGAGCTGTTTTTT.

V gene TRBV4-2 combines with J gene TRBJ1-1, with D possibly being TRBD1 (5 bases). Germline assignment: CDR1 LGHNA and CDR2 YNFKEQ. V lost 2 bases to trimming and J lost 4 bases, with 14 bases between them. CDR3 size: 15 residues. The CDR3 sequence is CASSQSRGSGTEAFF. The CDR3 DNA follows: TGTGCCAGCAGCCAATCACGGGGGAGTGGCACTGAAGCTTTCTTT.

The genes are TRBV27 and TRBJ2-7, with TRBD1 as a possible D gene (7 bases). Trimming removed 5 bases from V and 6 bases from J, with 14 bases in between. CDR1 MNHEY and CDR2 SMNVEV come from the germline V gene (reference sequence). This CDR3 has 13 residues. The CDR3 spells CASSAGQPAEQYF. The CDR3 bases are TGTGCCAGCAGTGCGGGACAGCCAGCCGAGCAGTACTTC.

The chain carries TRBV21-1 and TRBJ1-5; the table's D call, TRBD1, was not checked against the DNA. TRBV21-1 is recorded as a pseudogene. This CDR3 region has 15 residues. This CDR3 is CASSKGRQVCAPQHF. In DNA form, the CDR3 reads TGTGCCAGCAGCAAAGGGCGACAGGTTTGCGCGCCCCAGCATTTT.

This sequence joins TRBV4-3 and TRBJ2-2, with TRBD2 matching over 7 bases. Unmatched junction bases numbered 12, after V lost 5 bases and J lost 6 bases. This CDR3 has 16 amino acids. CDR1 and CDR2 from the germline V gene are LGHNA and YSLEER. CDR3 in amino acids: CASSFNSWREPGELFF. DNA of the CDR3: TGCGCCAGCAGCTTCAATTCTTGGCGGGAGCCCGGGGAGCTGTTTTTT.

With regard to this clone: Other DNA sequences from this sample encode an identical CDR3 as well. The CDR3 loop reads CASSISSWRETQYF. The CDR3 DNA is TGTGCCAGTAGTATAAGCTCCTGGCGAGAGACCCAGTACTTC. This chain links TRBV19 with TRBJ2-5; no definite D call. V lost 2 bases and J 4 bases, leaving 11 bases between the germline ends. This CDR3 comprises 14 residues. Per the germline V gene, CDR1 is LNHDA and CDR2 is SQIVND (reference sequence).

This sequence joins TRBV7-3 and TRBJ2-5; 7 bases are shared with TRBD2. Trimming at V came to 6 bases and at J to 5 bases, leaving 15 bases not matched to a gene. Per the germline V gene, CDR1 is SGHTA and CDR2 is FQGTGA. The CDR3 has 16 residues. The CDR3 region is CASSPTSSGLRETQYF. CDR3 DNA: TGTGCCAGCAGTCCGACGTCTAGCGGTTTAAGGGAGACCCAGTACTTC.

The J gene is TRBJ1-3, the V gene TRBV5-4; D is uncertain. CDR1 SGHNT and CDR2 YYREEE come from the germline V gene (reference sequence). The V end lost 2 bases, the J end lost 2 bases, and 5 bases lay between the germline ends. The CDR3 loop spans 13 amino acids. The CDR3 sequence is CASSFGAGNTIYF. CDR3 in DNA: TGTGCCAGCAGCTTCGGGGCTGGAAACACCATATATTTT.

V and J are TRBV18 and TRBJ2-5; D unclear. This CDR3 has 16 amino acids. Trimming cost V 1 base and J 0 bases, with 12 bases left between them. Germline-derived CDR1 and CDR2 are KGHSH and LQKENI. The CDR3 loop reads CASSPRPPAYQETQYF. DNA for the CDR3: TGTGCCAGCTCACCACGACCCCCGGCTTACCAAGAGACCCAGTACTTC.

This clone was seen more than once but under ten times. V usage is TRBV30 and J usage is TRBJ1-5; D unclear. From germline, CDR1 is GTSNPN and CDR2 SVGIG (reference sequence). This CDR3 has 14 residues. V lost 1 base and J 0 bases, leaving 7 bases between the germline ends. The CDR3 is CAWSALHSNQPQHF. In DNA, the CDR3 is TGTGCCTGGAGTGCCCTCCATAGCAATCAGCCCCAGCATTTT. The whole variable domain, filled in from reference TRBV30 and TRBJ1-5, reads SQTIHQWPATLVQPVGSPLSLECTVEGTSNPNLYWYRQAAGRGLQLLFYSVGIGQISSEVPQNLSASRPQDRQFILSSKKLLLSDSGFYLCAWSALHSNQPQHFGDGTRLSIL.

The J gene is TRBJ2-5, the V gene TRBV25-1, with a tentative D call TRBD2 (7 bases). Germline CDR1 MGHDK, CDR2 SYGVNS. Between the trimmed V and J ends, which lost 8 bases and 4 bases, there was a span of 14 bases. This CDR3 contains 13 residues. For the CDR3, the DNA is TGTGCCAGCGGGGGGGCGGGAGTAGAGACCCAGTACTTC. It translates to CASGGAGVETQYF.

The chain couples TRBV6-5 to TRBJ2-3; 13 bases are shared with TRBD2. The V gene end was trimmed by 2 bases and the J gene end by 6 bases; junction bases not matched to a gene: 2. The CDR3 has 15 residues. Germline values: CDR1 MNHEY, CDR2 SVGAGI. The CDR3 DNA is TGTGCCAGCAGTTACCGGACTAGCGGGAGCGATACGCAGTATTTT. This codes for CASSYRTSGSDTQYF.

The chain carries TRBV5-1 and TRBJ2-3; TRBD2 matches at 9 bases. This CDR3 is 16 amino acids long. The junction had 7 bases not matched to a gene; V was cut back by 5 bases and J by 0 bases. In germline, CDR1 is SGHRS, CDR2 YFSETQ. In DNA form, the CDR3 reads TGCGCCAGCAGGACCGGGACTAGCACAAGCACAGATACGCAGTATTTT. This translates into CASRTGTSTSTDTQYF.

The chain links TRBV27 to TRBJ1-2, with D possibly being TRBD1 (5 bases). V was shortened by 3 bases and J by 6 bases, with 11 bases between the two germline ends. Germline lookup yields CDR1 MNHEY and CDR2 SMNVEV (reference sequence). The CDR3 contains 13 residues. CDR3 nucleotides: TGTGCCAGCAGTTTCCGGGACCTGAATGGCTACACCTTC. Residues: CASSFRDLNGYTF.